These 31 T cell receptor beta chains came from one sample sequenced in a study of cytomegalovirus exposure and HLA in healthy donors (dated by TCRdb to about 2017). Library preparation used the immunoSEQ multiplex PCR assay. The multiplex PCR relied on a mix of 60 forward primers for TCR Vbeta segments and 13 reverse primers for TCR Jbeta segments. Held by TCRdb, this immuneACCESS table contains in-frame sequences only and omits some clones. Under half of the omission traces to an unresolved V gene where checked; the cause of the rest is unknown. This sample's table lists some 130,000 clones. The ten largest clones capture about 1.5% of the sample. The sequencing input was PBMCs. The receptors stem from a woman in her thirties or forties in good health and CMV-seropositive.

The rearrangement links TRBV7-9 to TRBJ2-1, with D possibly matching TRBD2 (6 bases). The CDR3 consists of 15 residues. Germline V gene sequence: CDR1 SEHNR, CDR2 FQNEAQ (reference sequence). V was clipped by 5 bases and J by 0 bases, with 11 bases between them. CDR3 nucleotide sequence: TGTGCCAGCAGCCCACGCGGGGCCTCCTACAATGAGCAGTTCTTC. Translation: CASSPRGASYNEQFF.

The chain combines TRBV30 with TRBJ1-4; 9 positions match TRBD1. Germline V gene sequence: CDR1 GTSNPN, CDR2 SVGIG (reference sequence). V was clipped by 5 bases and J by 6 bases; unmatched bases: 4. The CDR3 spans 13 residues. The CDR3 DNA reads TGTGCCTGGGGGACAGGGTTGGATGAAAAACTGTTTTTT. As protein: CAWGTGLDEKLFF. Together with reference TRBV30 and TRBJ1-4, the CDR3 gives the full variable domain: SQTIHQWPATLVQPVGSPLSLECTVEGTSNPNLYWYRQAAGRGLQLLFYSVGIGQISSEVPQNLSASRPQDRQFILSSKKLLLSDSGFYLCAWGTGLDEKLFFGSGTQLSVL.

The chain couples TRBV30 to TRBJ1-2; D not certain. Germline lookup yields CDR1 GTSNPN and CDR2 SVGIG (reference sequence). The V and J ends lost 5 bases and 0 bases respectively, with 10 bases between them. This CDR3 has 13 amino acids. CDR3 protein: CAWAPRTNYGYTF. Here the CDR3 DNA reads TGTGCCTGGGCTCCCAGGACTAACTATGGCTACACCTTC. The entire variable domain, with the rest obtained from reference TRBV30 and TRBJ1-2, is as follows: SQTIHQWPATLVQPVGSPLSLECTVEGTSNPNLYWYRQAAGRGLQLLFYSVGIGQISSEVPQNLSASRPQDRQFILSSKKLLLSDSGFYLCAWAPRTNYGYTFGSGTRLTVV.

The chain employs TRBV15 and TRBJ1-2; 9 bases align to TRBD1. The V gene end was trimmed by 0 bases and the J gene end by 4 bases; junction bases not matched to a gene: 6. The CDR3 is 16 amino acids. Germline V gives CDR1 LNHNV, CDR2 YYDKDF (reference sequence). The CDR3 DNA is TGTGCCACCAGCAGAGATGGGACAGGGAGCGGCTATGGCTACACCTTC. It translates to CATSRDGTGSGYGYTF.

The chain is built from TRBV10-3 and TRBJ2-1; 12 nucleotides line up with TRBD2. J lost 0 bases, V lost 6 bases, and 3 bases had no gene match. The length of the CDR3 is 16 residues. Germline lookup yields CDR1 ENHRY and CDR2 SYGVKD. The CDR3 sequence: CAIRSTSGSSYNEQFF. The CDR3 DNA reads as TGTGCCATCAGATCGACTAGCGGGAGCTCCTACAATGAGCAGTTCTTC.

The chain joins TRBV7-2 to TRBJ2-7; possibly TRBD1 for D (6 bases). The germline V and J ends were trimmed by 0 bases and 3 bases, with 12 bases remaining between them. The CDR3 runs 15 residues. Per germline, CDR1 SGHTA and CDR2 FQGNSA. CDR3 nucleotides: TGTGCCAGCAGCTTAGCCCAGGGGAAGAACTACGAGCAGTACTTC. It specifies CASSLAQGKNYEQYF.

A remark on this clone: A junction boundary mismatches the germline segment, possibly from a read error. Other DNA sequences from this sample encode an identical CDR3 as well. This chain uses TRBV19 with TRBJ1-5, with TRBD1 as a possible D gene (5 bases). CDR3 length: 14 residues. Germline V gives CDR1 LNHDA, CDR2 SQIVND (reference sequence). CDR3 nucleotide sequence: TGTGCCACTCTAGACAGTCACCCCGATCAGCCTCAGCATTTT. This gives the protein CATLDSHPDQPQHF.

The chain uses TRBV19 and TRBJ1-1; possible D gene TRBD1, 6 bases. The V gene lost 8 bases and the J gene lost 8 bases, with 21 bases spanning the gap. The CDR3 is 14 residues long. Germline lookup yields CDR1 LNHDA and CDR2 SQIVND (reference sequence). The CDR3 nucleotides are TGTGCCAGTGGAATACAGACAGGTCTGGCCGAAGCTTTCTTT. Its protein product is CASGIQTGLAEAFF.

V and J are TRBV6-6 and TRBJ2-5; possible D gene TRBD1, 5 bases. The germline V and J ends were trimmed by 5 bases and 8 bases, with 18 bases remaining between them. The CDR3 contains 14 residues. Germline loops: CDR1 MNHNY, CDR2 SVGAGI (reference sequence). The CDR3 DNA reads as TGTGCCAGCAGTATCGCAGGGCCGCCTTCTACCCAGTACTTC. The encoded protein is CASSIAGPPSTQYF.

The CDR3 bases are TGTGCCAGCAGCCCTCTAGCGGGAGATCCCTACGAGCAGTACTTC. Its translation is CASSPLAGDPYEQYF. The V gene is TRBV27, the J gene TRBJ2-7, with 10 bases lining up with TRBD2. The CDR3 consists of 15 residues. V shed 6 bases, J shed 2 bases, and the junction held 7 bases outside the gene matches. Germline V gene lookup returns CDR1 MNHEY and CDR2 SMNVEV (reference sequence).

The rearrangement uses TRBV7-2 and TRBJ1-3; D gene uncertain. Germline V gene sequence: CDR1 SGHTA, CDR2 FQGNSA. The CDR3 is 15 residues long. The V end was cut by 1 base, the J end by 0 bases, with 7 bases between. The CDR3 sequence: CASSLVGSSGNTIYF. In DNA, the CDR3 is TGTGCCAGCAGCTTAGTTGGTAGCTCTGGAAACACCATATATTTT.

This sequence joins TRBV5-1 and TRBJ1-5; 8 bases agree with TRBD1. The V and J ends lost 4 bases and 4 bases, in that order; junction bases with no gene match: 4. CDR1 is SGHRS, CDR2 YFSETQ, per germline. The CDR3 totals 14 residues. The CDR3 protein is CASSPGDRNQPQHF. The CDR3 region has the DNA TGCGCCAGCAGCCCAGGGGACAGGAATCAGCCCCAGCATTTT.

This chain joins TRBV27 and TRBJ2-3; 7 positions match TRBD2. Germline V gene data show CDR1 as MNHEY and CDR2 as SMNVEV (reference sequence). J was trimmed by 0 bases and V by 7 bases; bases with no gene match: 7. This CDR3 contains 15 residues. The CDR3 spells CASTISGTSTDTQYF. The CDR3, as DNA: TGTGCCAGCACAATAAGCGGGACCAGCACAGATACGCAGTATTTT.

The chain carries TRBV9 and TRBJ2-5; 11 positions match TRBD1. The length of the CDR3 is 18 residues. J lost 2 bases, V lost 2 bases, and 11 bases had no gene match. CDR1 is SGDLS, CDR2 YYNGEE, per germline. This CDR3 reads CASSVLPYRDRGQETQYF. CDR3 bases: TGTGCCAGCAGCGTTCTACCCTACCGGGACAGGGGGCAAGAGACCCAGTACTTC.

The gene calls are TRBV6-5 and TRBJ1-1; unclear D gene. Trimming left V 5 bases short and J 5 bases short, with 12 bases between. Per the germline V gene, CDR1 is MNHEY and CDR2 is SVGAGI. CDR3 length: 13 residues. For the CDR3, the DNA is TGTGCCAGCAGTCGAGAGAGCGTAACTGAAGCTTTCTTT. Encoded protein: CASSRESVTEAFF.

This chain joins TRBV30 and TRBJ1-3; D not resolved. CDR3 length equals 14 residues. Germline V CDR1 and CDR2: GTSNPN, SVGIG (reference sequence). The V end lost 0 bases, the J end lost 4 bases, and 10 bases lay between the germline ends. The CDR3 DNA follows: TGTGCCTGGAGTGTCCTGGACTTAGGAAACACCATATATTTT. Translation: CAWSVLDLGNTIYF.

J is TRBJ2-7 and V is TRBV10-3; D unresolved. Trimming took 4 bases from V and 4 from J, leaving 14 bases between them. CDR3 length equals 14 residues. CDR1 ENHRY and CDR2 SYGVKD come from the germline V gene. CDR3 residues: CAISVSAQSYEQYF. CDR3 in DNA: TGTGCCATCAGTGTCTCAGCACAGAGTTACGAGCAGTACTTC.

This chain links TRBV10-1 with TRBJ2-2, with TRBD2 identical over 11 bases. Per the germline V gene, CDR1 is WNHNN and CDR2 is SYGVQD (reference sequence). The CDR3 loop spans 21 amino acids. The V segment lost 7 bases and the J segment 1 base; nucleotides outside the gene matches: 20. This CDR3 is CASIGAPLYSGRAGNTGELFF. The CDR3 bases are TGCGCCAGCATCGGTGCTCCTCTTTATAGCGGGAGGGCCGGGAACACCGGGGAGCTGTTTTTT.

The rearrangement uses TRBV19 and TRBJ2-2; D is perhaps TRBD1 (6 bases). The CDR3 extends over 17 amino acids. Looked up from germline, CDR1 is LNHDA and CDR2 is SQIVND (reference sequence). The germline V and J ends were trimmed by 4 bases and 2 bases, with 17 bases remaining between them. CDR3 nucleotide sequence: TGTGCCAGTAGTAGGTCACGAGTACAGGGCAACACCGGGGAGCTGTTTTTT. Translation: CASSRSRVQGNTGELFF. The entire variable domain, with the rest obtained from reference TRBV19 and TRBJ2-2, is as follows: DGGITQSPKYLFRKEGQNVTLSCEQNLNHDAMYWYRQDPGQGLRLIYYSQIVNDFQKGDIAEGYSVSREKKESFPLTVTSAQKNPTAFYLCASSRSRVQGNTGELFFGEGSRLTVL.

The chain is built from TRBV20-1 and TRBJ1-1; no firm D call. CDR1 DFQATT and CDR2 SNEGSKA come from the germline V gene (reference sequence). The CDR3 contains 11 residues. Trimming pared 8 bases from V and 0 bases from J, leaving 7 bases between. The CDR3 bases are TGCAGTAGACACTTGAACACTGAAGCTTTCTTT. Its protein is CSRHLNTEAFF.

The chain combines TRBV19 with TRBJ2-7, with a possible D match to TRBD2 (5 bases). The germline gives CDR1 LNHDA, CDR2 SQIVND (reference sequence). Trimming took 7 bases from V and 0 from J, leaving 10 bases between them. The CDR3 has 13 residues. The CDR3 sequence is CASTPEGSYEQYF. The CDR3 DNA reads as TGTGCCAGTACCCCTGAGGGCTCCTACGAGCAGTACTTC.

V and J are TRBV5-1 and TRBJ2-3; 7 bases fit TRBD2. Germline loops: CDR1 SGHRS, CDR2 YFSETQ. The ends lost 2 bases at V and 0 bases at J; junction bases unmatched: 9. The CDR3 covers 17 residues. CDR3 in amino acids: CASSFWALAASTDTQYF. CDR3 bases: TGCGCCAGCAGCTTTTGGGCCCTAGCGGCTAGCACAGATACGCAGTATTTT.

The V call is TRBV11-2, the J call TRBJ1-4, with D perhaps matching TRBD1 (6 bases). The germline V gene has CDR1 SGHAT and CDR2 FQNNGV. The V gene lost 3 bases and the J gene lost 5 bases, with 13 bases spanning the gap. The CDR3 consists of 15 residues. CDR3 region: CASSFGTGQNEKLFF. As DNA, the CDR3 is TGTGCCAGCAGCTTTGGAACAGGGCAAAATGAAAAACTGTTTTTT.

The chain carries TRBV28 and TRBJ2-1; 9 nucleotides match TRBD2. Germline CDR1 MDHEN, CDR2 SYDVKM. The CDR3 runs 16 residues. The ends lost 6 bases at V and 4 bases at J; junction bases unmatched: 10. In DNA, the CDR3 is TGTGCCAGCAGCTACCCTTTAGCGGGAGCTTACAATGAGCAGTTCTTC. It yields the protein CASSYPLAGAYNEQFF. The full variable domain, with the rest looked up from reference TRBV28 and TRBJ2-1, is DVKVTQSSRYLVKRTGEKVFLECVQDMDHENMFWYRQDPGLGLRLIYFSYDVKMKEKGDIPEGYSVSREKKERFSLILESASTNQTSMYLCASSYPLAGAYNEQFFGPGTRLTVL.

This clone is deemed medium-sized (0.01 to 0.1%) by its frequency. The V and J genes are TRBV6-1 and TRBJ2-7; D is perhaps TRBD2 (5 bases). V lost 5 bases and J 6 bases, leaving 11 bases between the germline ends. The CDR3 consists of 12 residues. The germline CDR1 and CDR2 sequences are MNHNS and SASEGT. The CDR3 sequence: CASSPGVPEQYF. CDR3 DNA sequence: TGTGCCAGCAGTCCCGGGGTCCCCGAGCAGTACTTC.

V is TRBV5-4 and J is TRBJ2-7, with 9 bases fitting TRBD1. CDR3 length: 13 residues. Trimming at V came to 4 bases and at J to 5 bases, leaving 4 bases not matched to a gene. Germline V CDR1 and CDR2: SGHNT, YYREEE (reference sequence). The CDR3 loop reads CASSAGTGNEQYF. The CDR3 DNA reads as TGTGCCAGCAGCGCCGGGACAGGGAACGAGCAGTACTTC.

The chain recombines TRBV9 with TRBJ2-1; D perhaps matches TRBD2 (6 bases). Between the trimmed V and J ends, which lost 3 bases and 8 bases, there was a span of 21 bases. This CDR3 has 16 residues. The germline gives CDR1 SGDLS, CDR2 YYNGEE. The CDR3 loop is CASSAGAGDPADEQFF. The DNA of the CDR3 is TGTGCCAGCAGCGCTGGAGCGGGCGACCCAGCGGATGAGCAGTTCTTC.

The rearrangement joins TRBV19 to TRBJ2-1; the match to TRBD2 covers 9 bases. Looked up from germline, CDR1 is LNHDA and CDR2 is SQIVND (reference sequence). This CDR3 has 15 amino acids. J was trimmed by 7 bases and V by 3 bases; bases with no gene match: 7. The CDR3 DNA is TGTGCCAGTAGTATCCTGGCGGGAGGGTCTAATGAGCAGTTCTTC. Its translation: CASSILAGGSNEQFF.

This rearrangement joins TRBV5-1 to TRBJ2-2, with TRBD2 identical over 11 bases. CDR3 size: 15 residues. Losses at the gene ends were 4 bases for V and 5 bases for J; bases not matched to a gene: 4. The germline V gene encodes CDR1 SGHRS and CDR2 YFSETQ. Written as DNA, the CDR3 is TGCGCCAGCAGCCGAGGGACTAGCGGAACCGGGGAGCTGTTTTTT. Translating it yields CASSRGTSGTGELFF.

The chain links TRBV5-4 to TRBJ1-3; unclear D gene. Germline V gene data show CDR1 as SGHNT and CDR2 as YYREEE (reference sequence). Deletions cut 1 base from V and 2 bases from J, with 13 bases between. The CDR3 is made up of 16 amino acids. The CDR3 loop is CASSLSGIPPGNTIYF. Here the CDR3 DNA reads TGTGCCAGCAGCTTGTCGGGGATCCCACCTGGAAACACCATATATTTT.

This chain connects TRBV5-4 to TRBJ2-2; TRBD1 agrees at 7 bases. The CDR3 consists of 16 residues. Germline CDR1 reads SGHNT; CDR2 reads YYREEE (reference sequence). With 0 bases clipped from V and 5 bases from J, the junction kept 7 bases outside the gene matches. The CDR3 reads CASSLGGDSLTGELFF. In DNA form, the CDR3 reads TGTGCCAGCAGCTTGGGTGGGGACAGTCTTACCGGGGAGCTGTTTTTT.